This T cell receptor (beta chain) is from a study of blood T cell repertoires in COVID-19. Using immunoSEQ multiplex PCR, the repertoire was profiled, and TCRdb retains in-frame clones only, with some absent. The sample has around 300,000 clones, less than 85% seen once. This clone has only one observation. The ends were cut back, 11 bases at V and 5 bases at J, with 21 bases in the middle. The germline CDR1 and CDR2 sequences are MNHNY and SVGAGI (reference sequence). The CDR3 runs to 14 residues. This receptor was obtained from a woman aged 45-60 years who had recovered from COVID-19. V and J are TRBV6-6 and TRBJ1-1; D may be TRBD1 (5 bases). Sequenced: PBMCs or T cells enriched from blood (not recorded which). CDR3 in amino acids: CAAKFGAAGTEAFF. The CDR3 DNA is TGTGCCGCAAAATTTGGGGCCGCGGGGACTGAAGCTTTCTTT.